This TCR beta chain was identified during a study of T cell changes during pregnancy in multiple sclerosis. Trimming cost V 7 bases and J 2 bases, with 12 bases left between them. The CDR3 runs 14 residues. Per germline, CDR1 SNHLY and CDR2 FYNNEI. Data came from immunoSEQ multiplex PCR; TCRdb stores just in-frame clones and leaves some out. The table has about 97,000 clones, 75% to 95% seen once. The chain carries TRBV2 and TRBJ1-5; D possibly corresponds to TRBD1 (5 bases). This receptor was obtained from a female donor in good health, enrolled as a control in a pregnancy study. The sequencing used peripheral blood, collected in the second trimester of pregnancy. CDR3 nucleotide sequence: TGTGCCAGCAACGCGGGGGTAGGCAATCAGCCCCAGCATTTT. Its protein is CASNAGVGNQPQHF.